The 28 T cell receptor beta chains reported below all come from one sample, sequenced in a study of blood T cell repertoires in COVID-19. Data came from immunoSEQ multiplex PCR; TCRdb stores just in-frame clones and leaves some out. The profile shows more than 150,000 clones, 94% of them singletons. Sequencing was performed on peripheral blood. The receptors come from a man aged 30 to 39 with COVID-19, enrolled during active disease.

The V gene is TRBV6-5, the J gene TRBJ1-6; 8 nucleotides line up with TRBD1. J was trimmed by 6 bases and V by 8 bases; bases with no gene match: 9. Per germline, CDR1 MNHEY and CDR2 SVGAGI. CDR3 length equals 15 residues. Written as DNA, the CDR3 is TGTGCCAGCGGGCGGCAGGGGGCTCGTAATTCACCCCTCCACTTT. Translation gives CASGRQGARNSPLHF.

DNA for the CDR3: TGTGCCAGCAGCTTCGGGACAGGGAGTCTCCTAGCCAAAAACATTCAGTACTTC. It yields the protein CASSFGTGSLLAKNIQYF. V is TRBV7-9 and J is TRBJ2-4, with 9 bases aligning to TRBD1. Per germline, CDR1 SEHNR and CDR2 FQNEAQ (reference sequence). This CDR3 is 18 amino acids long. The junction had 9 bases not matched to a gene; V was cut back by 3 bases and J by 0 bases.

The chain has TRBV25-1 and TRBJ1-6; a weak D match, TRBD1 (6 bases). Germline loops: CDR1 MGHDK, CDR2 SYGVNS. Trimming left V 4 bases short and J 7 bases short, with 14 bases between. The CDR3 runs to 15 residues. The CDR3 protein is CASSAPGRGNSPLHF. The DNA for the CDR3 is TGTGCCAGCAGTGCCCCCGGCAGGGGAAATTCACCCCTCCACTTT.

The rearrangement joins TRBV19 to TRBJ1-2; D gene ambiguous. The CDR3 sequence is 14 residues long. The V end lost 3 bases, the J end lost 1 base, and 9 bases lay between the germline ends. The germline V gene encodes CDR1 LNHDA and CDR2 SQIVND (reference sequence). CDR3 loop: CASSIVQSNYGYTF. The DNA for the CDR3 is TGTGCCAGTAGTATTGTACAGAGTAACTATGGCTACACCTTC.

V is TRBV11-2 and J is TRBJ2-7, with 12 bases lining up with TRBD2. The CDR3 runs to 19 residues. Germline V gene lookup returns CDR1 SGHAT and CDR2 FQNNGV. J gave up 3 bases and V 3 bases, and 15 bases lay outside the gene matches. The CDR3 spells CASSFLYPTSGGPFYEQYF. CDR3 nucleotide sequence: TGTGCCAGCAGCTTTCTCTACCCAACTAGCGGGGGGCCTTTCTACGAGCAGTACTTC.

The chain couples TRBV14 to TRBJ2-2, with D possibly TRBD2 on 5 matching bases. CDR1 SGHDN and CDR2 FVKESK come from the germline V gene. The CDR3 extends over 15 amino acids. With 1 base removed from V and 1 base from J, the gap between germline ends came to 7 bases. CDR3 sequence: CASSQGLLNTGELFF. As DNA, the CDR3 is TGTGCCAGCAGCCAAGGACTATTGAACACCGGGGAGCTGTTTTTT.

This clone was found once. The CDR3 sequence: CASKALFGGLSTDTQYF. DNA for the CDR3: TGTGCCAGTAAGGCTTTATTCGGGGGGCTCAGCACAGATACGCAGTATTTT. The V gene is TRBV19, the J gene TRBJ2-3; perhaps TRBD2 as D (7 bases). V shed 7 bases and J shed 0 bases, with 20 bases lying between them. CDR1 LNHDA and CDR2 SQIVND come from the germline V gene (reference sequence). The CDR3 loop spans 17 amino acids.

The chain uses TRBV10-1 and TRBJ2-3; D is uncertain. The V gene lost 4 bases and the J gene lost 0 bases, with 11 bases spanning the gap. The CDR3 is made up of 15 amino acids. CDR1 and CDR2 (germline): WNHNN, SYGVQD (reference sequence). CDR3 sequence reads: CASSATLSSTDTQYF. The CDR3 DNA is TGCGCCAGCAGTGCGACACTTTCTAGCACAGATACGCAGTATTTT.

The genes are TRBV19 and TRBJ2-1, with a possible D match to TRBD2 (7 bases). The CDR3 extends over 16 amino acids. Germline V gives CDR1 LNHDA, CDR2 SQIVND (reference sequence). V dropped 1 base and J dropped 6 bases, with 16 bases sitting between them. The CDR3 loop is CASSIGGGAVGNEQFF. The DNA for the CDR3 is TGTGCCAGTAGTATAGGAGGGGGGGCCGTTGGCAATGAGCAGTTCTTC. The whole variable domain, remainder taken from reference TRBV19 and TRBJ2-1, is DGGITQSPKYLFRKEGQNVTLSCEQNLNHDAMYWYRQDPGQGLRLIYYSQIVNDFQKGDIAEGYSVSREKKESFPLTVTSAQKNPTAFYLCASSIGGGAVGNEQFFGPGTRLTVL.

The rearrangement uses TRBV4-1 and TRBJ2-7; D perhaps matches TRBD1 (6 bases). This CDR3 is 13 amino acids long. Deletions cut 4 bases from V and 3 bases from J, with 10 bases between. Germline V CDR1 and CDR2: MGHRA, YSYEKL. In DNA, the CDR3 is TGCGCCAGCAGCCTAGACAGGTACTACGAGCAGTACTTC. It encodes CASSLDRYYEQYF.

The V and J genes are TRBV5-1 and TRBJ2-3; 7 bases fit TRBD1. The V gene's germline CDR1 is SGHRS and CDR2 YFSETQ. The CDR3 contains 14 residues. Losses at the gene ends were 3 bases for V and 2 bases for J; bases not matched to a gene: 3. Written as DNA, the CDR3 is TGCGCCAGCAGCTCCGGGACAGCCACAGATACGCAGTATTTT. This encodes CASSSGTATDTQYF.

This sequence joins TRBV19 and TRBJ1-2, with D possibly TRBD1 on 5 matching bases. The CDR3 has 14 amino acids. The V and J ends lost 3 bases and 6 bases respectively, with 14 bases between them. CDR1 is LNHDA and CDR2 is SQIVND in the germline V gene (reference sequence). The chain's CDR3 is CASSMVDRSNGYTF. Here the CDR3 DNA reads TGTGCCAGTAGTATGGTTGACAGATCAAATGGCTACACCTTC.

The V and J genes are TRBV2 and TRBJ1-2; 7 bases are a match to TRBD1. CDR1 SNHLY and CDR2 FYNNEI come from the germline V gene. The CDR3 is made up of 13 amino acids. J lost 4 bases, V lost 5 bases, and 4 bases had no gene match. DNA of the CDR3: TGTGCCAGCAGTCGGACAGGCCTCTATGGCTACACCTTC. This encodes CASSRTGLYGYTF.

CDR3 region: CASRPGGATEAFF. DNA of the CDR3: TGTGCCAGCAGACCAGGGGGCGCAACTGAAGCTTTCTTT. This chain joins TRBV6-5 and TRBJ1-1; 8 positions match TRBD1. V shed 6 bases and J 5 bases; nucleotides not matched to a gene: 5. Germline V gene lookup returns CDR1 MNHEY and CDR2 SVGAGI. This CDR3 has 13 residues.

As DNA, the CDR3 is TGTGCCACCAGTGGAACCATTGACAGGACGAGCGAAGCTTTCTTT. Its translation is CATSGTIDRTSEAFF. J is TRBJ1-1 and V is TRBV24-1; D perhaps matches TRBD1 (6 bases). Germline lookup yields CDR1 KGHDR and CDR2 SFDVKD. CDR3 length: 15 residues. Trimming took off 5 bases at V and 8 bases at J, with 20 bases between the two ends.

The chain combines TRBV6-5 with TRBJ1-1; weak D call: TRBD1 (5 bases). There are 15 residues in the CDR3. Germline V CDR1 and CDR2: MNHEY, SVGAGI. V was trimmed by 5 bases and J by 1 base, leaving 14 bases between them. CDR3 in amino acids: CASSPRTSSNTEAFF. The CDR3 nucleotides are TGTGCCAGCAGTCCCCGGACATCTTCGAACACTGAAGCTTTCTTT.

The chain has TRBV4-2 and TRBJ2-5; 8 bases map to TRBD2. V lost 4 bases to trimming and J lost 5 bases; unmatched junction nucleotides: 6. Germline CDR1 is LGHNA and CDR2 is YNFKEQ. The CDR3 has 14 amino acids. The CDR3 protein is CASSLAGQKETQYF. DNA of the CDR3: TGTGCCAGCAGCCTAGCGGGGCAGAAGGAGACCCAGTACTTC.

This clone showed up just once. The chain's CDR3 is CASGTGGIGGELFF. CDR3 bases: TGTGCCAGCGGCACGGGAGGGATTGGCGGGGAGCTGTTTTTT. The chain joins TRBV9 to TRBJ2-2; 8 bases are a match to TRBD2. V lost 7 bases and J lost 7; bases outside the gene matches: 9. Germline-derived CDR1 and CDR2 are SGDLS and YYNGEE. The CDR3 has 14 residues.

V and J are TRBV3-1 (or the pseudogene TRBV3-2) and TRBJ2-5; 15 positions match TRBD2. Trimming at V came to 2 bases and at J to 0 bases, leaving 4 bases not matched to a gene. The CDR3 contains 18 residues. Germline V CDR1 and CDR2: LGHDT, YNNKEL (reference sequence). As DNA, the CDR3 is TGTGCCAGCAGCCAATGGACTAGCGGGGGGGCGTACCAAGAGACCCAGTACTTC. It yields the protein CASSQWTSGGAYQETQYF.

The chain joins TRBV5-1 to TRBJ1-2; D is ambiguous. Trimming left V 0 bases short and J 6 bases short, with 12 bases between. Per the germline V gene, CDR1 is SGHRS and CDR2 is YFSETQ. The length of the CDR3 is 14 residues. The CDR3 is CASSLGAGGNGYTF. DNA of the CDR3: TGCGCCAGCAGCTTGGGGGCCGGAGGGAATGGCTACACCTTC.

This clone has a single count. CDR3 nucleotides: TGTGCCAGCAGCATCCGGGGGACAGGGGCCGGGATCGGCTACACCTTC. Protein product: CASSIRGTGAGIGYTF. V gene TRBV7-9 combines with J gene TRBJ1-2; TRBD1 matches 10 bases. This CDR3 spans 16 amino acids. Germline V lookup: CDR1 SEHNR, CDR2 FQNEAQ (reference sequence). Trimming cost V 5 bases and J 8 bases; bases outside gene matches: 14.

CDR3 nucleotide sequence: TGTGCCAGCAGCCAAAAGGGGGCTAGGGAGCAGTACTTC. It encodes CASSQKGAREQYF. This chain connects TRBV3-1 (or the pseudogene TRBV3-2) to TRBJ2-7; the match to TRBD1 covers 7 bases. Germline V gene lookup returns CDR1 LGHDT and CDR2 YNNKEL (reference sequence). The V segment lost 2 bases and the J segment 7 bases; nucleotides outside the gene matches: 5. This CDR3 spans 13 amino acids.

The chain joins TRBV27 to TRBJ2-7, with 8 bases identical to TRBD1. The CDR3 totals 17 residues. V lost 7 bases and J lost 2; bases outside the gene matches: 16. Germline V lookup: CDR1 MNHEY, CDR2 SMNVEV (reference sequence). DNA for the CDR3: TGTGCCAGCACCCTCTCCTATGGACAGGGTGGTCCCTACGAGCAGTACTTC. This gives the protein CASTLSYGQGGPYEQYF.

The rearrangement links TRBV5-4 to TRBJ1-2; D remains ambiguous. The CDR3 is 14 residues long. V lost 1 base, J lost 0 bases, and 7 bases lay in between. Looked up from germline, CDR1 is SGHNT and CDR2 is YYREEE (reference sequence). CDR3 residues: CASSLPAANYGYTF. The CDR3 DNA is TGTGCCAGCAGCTTGCCCGCAGCTAACTATGGCTACACCTTC.

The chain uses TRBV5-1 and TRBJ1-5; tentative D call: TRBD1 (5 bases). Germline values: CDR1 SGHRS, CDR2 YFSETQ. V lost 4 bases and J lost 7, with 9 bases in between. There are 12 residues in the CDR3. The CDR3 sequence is CASSVRVQPQHF. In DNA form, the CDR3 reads TGCGCCAGCAGCGTCAGGGTCCAGCCCCAGCATTTT. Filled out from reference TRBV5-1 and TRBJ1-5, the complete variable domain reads KAGVTQTPRYLIKTRGQQVTLSCSPISGHRSVSWYQQTPGQGLQFLFEYFSETQRNKGNFPGRFSGRQFSNSRSEMNVSTLELGDSALYLCASSVRVQPQHFGDGTRLSIL.

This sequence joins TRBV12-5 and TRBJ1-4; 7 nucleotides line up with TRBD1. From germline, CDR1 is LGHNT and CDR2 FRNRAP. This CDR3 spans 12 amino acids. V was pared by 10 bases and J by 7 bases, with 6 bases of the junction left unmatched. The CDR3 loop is CATRGLGEKLFF. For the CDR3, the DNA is TGTGCTACGAGGGGGCTCGGTGAAAAACTGTTTTTT.

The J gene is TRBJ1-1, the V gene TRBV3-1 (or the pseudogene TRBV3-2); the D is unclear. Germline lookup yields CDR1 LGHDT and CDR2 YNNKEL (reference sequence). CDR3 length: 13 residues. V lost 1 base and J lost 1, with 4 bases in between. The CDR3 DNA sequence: TGTGCCAGCAGCCAAGGGCCGAACACTGAAGCTTTCTTT. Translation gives CASSQGPNTEAFF.

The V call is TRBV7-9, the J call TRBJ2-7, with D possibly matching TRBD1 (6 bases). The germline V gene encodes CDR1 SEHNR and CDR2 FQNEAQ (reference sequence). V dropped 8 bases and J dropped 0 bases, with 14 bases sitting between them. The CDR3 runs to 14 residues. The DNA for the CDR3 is TGTGCCAGCGGCAAAGGACAGAGCTCCTACGAGCAGTACTTC. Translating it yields CASGKGQSSYEQYF.